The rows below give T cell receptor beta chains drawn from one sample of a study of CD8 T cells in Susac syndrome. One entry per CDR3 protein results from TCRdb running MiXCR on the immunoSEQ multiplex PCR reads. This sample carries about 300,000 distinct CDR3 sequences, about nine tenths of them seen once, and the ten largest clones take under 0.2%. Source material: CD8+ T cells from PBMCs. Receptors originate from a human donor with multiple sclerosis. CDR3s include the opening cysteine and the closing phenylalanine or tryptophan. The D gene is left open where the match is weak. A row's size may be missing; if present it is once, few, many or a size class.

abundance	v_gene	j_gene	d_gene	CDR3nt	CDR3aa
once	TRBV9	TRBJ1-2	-	TGTGCCAGCAGCGTAGAAACAGGGTGGGGCTACACCTTC	CASSVETGWGYTF
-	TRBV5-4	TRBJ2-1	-	TGTGCCAGTACAGGGCGGAATGAGCAGTTCTTC	CASTGRNEQFF
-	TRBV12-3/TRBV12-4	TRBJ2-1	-	TGTGCCAGCAGCCCGCCGGGGTCGATGGCATACAATGAGCAGTTCTTC	CASSPPGSMAYNEQFF
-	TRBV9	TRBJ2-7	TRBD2	TGTGCCAGCAGCTTGACGGGACTAGCTTACGAGCAGTACTTC	CASSLTGLAYEQYF
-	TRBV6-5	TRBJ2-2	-	TGTGCCAGCAGTTCCGCCCTCGTGTTCGACACCGGGGAGCTGTTTTTT	CASSSALVFDTGELFF
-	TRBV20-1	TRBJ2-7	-	TGCAGTGCTATGGTTGTCGGGGAGCGGACAGAAACCTACGAGCAGTACTTC	CSAMVVGERTETYEQYF
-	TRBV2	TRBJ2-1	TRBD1	TGTGCCACAGTCTCCGGGACAGTCTCCTACAATGAGCAGTTCTTC	CATVSGTVSYNEQFF
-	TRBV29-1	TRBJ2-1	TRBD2	TGCAGCGTTGTGTCGCGGGAGTACTACAATGAGCAGTTCTTC	CSVVSREYYNEQFF
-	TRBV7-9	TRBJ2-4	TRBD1	TGTGCCAGCAGCTCACCAGGCCGGGACAGGGCCGCCTCGGACATTCAGTACTTC	CASSSPGRDRAASDIQYF
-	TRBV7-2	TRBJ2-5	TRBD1	TGTGCCAGCAGCTTAGTGACGACAGGGTTAAGTGCCCAGTACTTC	CASSLVTTGLSAQYF
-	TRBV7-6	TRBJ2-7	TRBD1	TGTGCCAGCAGCTCGCGCCGGGACAGGGGGCCCGAGCAGTACTTC	CASSSRRDRGPEQYF
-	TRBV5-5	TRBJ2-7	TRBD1	TGTGCCAGCAGCTCGGGACAGGGGTTGGACGAGCAGTACTTC	CASSSGQGLDEQYF
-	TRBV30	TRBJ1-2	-	TGTGCCTGGAACCAGGGTCGCGGCTACACCTTC	CAWNQGRGYTF
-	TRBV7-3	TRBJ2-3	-	TGTGCCAGCAGCTTAACGGTAGCTAGCTCCACAGATACGCAGTATTTT	CASSLTVASSTDTQYF
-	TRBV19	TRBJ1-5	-	TGTGCCAGTAGTATAGACATTAATCAGCCCCAGCATTTT	CASSIDINQPQHF
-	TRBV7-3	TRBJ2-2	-	TGTGCCAGCAGCCTAAGGGGACCTTCCGCGAACACCGGGGAGCTGTTTTTT	CASSLRGPSANTGELFF
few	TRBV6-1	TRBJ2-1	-	TGTGCCAGCAGCCTGGAGGCAGGGTCCTACAATGAGCAGTTCTTC	CASSLEAGSYNEQFF
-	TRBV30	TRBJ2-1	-	TGTGCCTGGAGTTCGGGGGATGGGAGCGCGCCTTACAATGAGCAGTTCTTC	CAWSSGDGSAPYNEQFF
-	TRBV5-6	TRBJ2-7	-	TGTGCCAGCAGCGTTTACAGCTCCTACGAGCAGTACTTC	CASSVYSSYEQYF
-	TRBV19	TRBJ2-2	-	TGTGCCAGTAGCCCGGGACTTTTATATCCCGGGGAGCTGTTTTTT	CASSPGLLYPGELFF